Included here is one T cell receptor beta chain sequence, with context. These data are taken from a study of blood T cells in healthy people across ages. Next came a second PCR, run for about 7 to 12 cycles, which used a sample-barcoded 5' primer along with a J-beta primer mix. TCRdb processed the 5' RACE reads anew with MiXCR; each CDR3 protein has one entry. The sample lists some 800,000 distinct CDR3 sequences, around 25% occurring once. The data also belong to a second study, concerning T cells of mothers and their children. Per that paper: A few healthy Caucasian mothers gave samples, and so did their six children.

The sample consisted of blood. The receptor was derived from a boy between 10 and 17 years old in good health.

In DNA form, the CDR3 reads TGTGCCAGCAAAGGGGAGGTTCTCACCTACGAGCAGTACTTC. Protein: CASKGEVLTYEQYF. This chain connects TRBV28 to TRBJ2-5, with D perhaps TRBD2 (6 bases). The end of the DNA fits TRBJ2-7 better, so the J call may be wrong. Germline lookup yields CDR1 MDHEN and CDR2 SYDVKM. The CDR3 length is 14 residues.